The 28 T cell receptor beta chains reported below all come from one sample, sequenced in a study of T-cell reconstitution after alpha-beta-depleted transplantation in children. The library targeted TCRbeta and was prepared with unique molecular identifiers. TCRdb processed the PCR reads anew with MiXCR; each CDR3 protein has one entry. The sample yields 230,000 or so distinct CDR3 sequences, 9% to 10% seen once. Sample: PBMCs from the stem cell graft donor, taken from the stem cell graft. The receptor set was obtained from a human donor who donated a stem cell graft to a child with SCID.

This clonotype has ten or more counts. V gene TRBV2 combines with J gene TRBJ1-5; 8 bases fit TRBD1. CDR1 SNHLY and CDR2 FYNNEI come from the germline V gene. The CDR3 is made up of 14 amino acids. Unmatched junction bases numbered 7, after V lost 5 bases and J lost 7 bases. The CDR3 loop is CASSSQGAGQPQHF. As DNA, the CDR3 is TGTGCCAGCAGTTCCCAGGGGGCAGGGCAGCCCCAGCATTTT. The full variable domain, in which reference TRBV2 and TRBJ1-5 provide the parts outside the CDR3, is EPEVTQTPSHQVTQMGQEVILRCVPISNHLYFYWYRQILGQKVEFLVSFYNNEISEKSEIFDDQFSVERPDGSNFTLKIRSTKLEDSAMYFCASSSQGAGQPQHFGDGTRLSIL.

This clonotype was observed many times. The chain recombines TRBV29-1 with TRBJ2-2; D possibly uses TRBD1 or TRBD2 (5 bases each). The germline V and J ends were trimmed by 7 bases and 9 bases, with 21 bases remaining between them. This CDR3 contains 14 residues. Germline V gives CDR1 SQVTM, CDR2 ANQGSEA. The CDR3 DNA is TGCAGCGCCGAATCAACCGGGGCCGGGAGGGAGCTGTTTTTT. This gives the protein CSAESTGAGRELFF.

This clonotype was counted only a few times. The rearrangement uses TRBV6-1 and TRBJ1-2, with D perhaps TRBD1 (6 bases). CDR3 length: 14 amino acids. V lost 6 bases, J lost 4 bases, and 15 bases lay in between. CDR1 is MNHNS, CDR2 SASEGT, per germline. The CDR3 reads CASRQLRGSYGYTF. CDR3 in DNA: TGTGCCAGCAGGCAGCTCAGGGGAAGCTATGGCTACACCTTC.

The sample holds many counts of this clonotype. This chain joins TRBV5-1 and TRBJ2-3; D unresolved. Trimming stripped 4 bases from V and 0 bases from J, with 12 bases between. This CDR3 spans 15 amino acids. Germline assignment: CDR1 SGHRS and CDR2 YFSETQ. CDR3 sequence: CASSPPRRSTDTQYF. The CDR3 nucleotides read TGCGCCAGCAGCCCCCCCCGCAGGAGCACAGATACGCAGTATTTT.

This clonotype was found many times. The chain joins TRBV3-1 to TRBJ2-5; a weak D match, TRBD1 (6 bases). V lost 4 bases, J lost 2 bases, and 14 bases lay in between. Germline V CDR1 and CDR2: LGHDT, YNNKEL (reference sequence). The CDR3 covers 15 residues. The CDR3 is CASSLRDIHQETQYF. CDR3 DNA: TGTGCCAGCAGCCTCCGGGACATTCATCAAGAGACCCAGTACTTC.

The V and J genes are TRBV9 and TRBJ1-3, with D possibly TRBD1 on 6 matching bases. CDR1 and CDR2 (germline): SGDLS, YYNGEE. The ends were cut back, 2 bases at V and 0 bases at J, with 15 bases in the middle. This CDR3 region has 17 residues. The CDR3 sequence is CASSVRRDRTSGNTIYF. CDR3 DNA sequence: TGTGCCAGCAGCGTTCGCAGAGACAGGACCTCTGGAAACACCATATATTTT.

This clonotype was counted many times. V usage is TRBV5-1 and J usage is TRBJ2-1; D is unresolved. Per germline, CDR1 SGHRS and CDR2 YFSETQ. V was cut by 0 bases and J by 7 bases, with 11 bases left in between. This CDR3 region has 14 residues. CDR3 sequence (DNA): TGCGCCAGCAGCTTGGGGATGTCGGGTAATGAGCAGTTCTTC. This codes for CASSLGMSGNEQFF.

This chain connects TRBV10-3 to TRBJ1-2, with TRBD1 as a possible D gene (6 bases). The ends were cut back, 11 bases at V and 3 bases at J, with 13 bases in the middle. Germline CDR1 ENHRY, CDR2 SYGVKD. CDR3 size: 12 residues. CDR3 sequence: CASQDSDYGYTF. The CDR3 region has the DNA TGTGCCTCGCAGGACAGCGACTATGGCTACACCTTC.

This clonotype appeared a few times. The chain employs TRBV30 and TRBJ2-3; D uncertain. V lost 0 bases and J lost 5, with 18 bases in between. Germline values: CDR1 GTSNPN, CDR2 SVGIG (reference sequence). This CDR3 has 16 residues. The CDR3 DNA follows: TGTGCCTGGAGTGTACTGTCTCTAGTTGGTAGAGATACGCAGTATTTT. It yields the protein CAWSVLSLVGRDTQYF.

This clonotype was recorded at least ten times. This sequence joins TRBV28 and TRBJ1-3; 9 bases are a match to TRBD1. The junction had 12 bases not matched to a gene; V was cut back by 6 bases and J by 3 bases. The CDR3 loop spans 17 amino acids. The germline gives CDR1 MDHEN, CDR2 SYDVKM. CDR3 region: CASSPSIGQGIGNTIYF. The CDR3 bases are TGTGCCAGCAGCCCTTCGATCGGACAGGGGATTGGAAACACCATATATTTT.

This clonotype was observed at least ten times. The chain links TRBV7-9 to TRBJ2-7, with 7 bases fitting TRBD2. J was trimmed by 2 bases and V by 7 bases; bases with no gene match: 14. This CDR3 is built from 16 residues. Germline CDR1 is SEHNR and CDR2 is FQNEAQ (reference sequence). CDR3 sequence: CASTQSGAARTYEQYF. CDR3 DNA sequence: TGTGCCAGCACCCAAAGCGGGGCAGCGAGAACCTACGAGCAGTACTTC. Complete variable domain (other parts from reference TRBV7-9 and TRBJ2-7): DTGVSQNPRHKITKRGQNVTFRCDPISEHNRLYWYRQTLGQGPEFLTYFQNEAQLEKSRLLSDRFSAERPKGSFSTLEIQRTEQGDSAMYLCASTQSGAARTYEQYFGPGTRLTVT.

This clonotype has ten or more counts. This chain joins TRBV7-2 and TRBJ1-6; D gene ambiguous. The germline V gene has CDR1 SGHTA and CDR2 FQGNSA. The V end lost 5 bases, the J end lost 1 base, and 12 bases lay between the germline ends. The CDR3 is made up of 16 amino acids. This CDR3 reads CASSPRGPSYNSPLHF. The CDR3 nucleotides are TGTGCCAGCAGCCCTCGAGGACCTTCCTATAATTCACCCCTCCACTTT. Full variable domain (missing parts from reference TRBV7-2 and TRBJ1-6): GAGVSQSPSNKVTEKGKDVELRCDPISGHTALYWYRQSLGQGLEFLIYFQGNSAPDKSGLPSDRFSAERTGGSVSTLTIQRTQQEDSAVYLCASSPRGPSYNSPLHFGNGTRLTVT.

There are many counts of this clonotype. This sequence joins TRBV20-1 and TRBJ2-3, with TRBD1 as a possible D gene (5 bases). Germline assignment: CDR1 DFQATT and CDR2 SNEGSKA (reference sequence). The germline V and J ends were trimmed by 6 bases and 3 bases, with 16 bases remaining between them. The CDR3 is 14 amino acids. The CDR3 loop reads CSAKRAGLTDTQYF. The CDR3 DNA reads as TGCAGTGCCAAACGGGCAGGGTTGACAGATACGCAGTATTTT.

This clonotype appeared many times. V gene TRBV5-1 combines with J gene TRBJ1-1; D remains unclear. Germline lookup yields CDR1 SGHRS and CDR2 YFSETQ. With 0 bases removed from V and 2 bases from J, the gap between germline ends came to 8 bases. The length of the CDR3 is 14 residues. The CDR3 is CASSLGSGNTEAFF. CDR3 bases: TGCGCCAGCAGCTTGGGTTCGGGAAACACTGAAGCTTTCTTT.

The CDR3 reads CASRRGDYGYTF. CDR3 nucleotides: TGCGCCAGCAGACGAGGGGACTATGGCTACACCTTC. The rearrangement joins TRBV5-1 to TRBJ1-2, with D possibly TRBD1 on 5 matching bases. The V and J ends lost 5 bases and 3 bases respectively, with 8 bases between them. The CDR3 is made up of 12 amino acids. CDR1 is SGHRS and CDR2 is YFSETQ in the germline V gene.

Of note for this clonotype: A much larger clone is a single base away; this may be a read error. The chain joins TRBV2 to TRBJ2-1; 7 positions match TRBD1. Losses at the gene ends were 8 bases for V and 0 bases for J; bases not matched to a gene: 16. This CDR3 is built from 18 residues. Per germline, CDR1 SNHLY and CDR2 FYNNEI. The CDR3 sequence is CASCSTTGTVSSYNEQFF. The DNA for the CDR3 is TGTGCCAGCTGTTCCACAACCGGGACAGTGAGCTCCTACAATGAGCAGTTCTTC. The whole variable domain, filled in from reference TRBV2 and TRBJ2-1, reads EPEVTQTPSHQVTQMGQEVILRCVPISNHLYFYWYRQILGQKVEFLVSFYNNEISEKSEIFDDQFSVERPDGSNFTLKIRSTKLEDSAMYFCASCSTTGTVSSYNEQFFGPGTRLTVL.

There are many counts of this clonotype. The chain uses TRBV7-2 and TRBJ1-4; TRBD1 agrees at 9 bases. Germline values: CDR1 SGHTA, CDR2 FQGNSA. The CDR3 is 16 residues long. The junction had 11 bases not matched to a gene; V was cut back by 5 bases and J by 7 bases. DNA for the CDR3: TGTGCCAGCAGCCCCGGGACAGGGACAATCGGTGAAAAACTGTTTTTT. It is translated as CASSPGTGTIGEKLFF. The complete variable domain, with remaining parts taken from reference TRBV7-2 and TRBJ1-4, reads GAGVSQSPSNKVTEKGKDVELRCDPISGHTALYWYRQSLGQGLEFLIYFQGNSAPDKSGLPSDRFSAERTGGSVSTLTIQRTQQEDSAVYLCASSPGTGTIGEKLFFGSGTQLSVL.

This clonotype was observed many times. The chain is built from TRBV12-3 or TRBV12-4 and TRBJ1-1; TRBD1 aligns across 7 bases. This CDR3 has 12 residues. V dropped 6 bases and J dropped 8; count of bases not matched to a gene: 6. This chain's CDR3 is CASRDTGVEAFF. Written as DNA, the CDR3 is TGTGCCAGCAGAGACACAGGGGTAGAAGCTTTCTTT.

This clonotype was observed at least ten times. The chain employs TRBV7-9 and TRBJ2-3; 10 positions agree with TRBD1. CDR3 size: 16 residues. Germline V lookup: CDR1 SEHNR, CDR2 FQNEAQ (reference sequence). V lost 2 bases, J lost 3 bases, and 5 bases stayed unmatched. The CDR3 is CASSLYDRGLTDTQYF. DNA for the CDR3: TGTGCCAGCAGCTTATACGACAGGGGGCTTACAGATACGCAGTATTTT.

Ten or more counts support this clonotype. The rearrangement joins TRBV28 to TRBJ1-2; D gene unclear. V lost 3 bases and J 5 bases, leaving 13 bases between the germline ends. CDR3 length equals 14 residues. The V gene's germline CDR1 is MDHEN and CDR2 SYDVKM. CDR3 sequence reads: CASSFSSGRYGYTF. Here the CDR3 DNA reads TGTGCCAGCAGTTTCTCCTCCGGAAGGTATGGCTACACCTTC.

Many counts were recorded for this clonotype. The J gene is TRBJ2-1, the V gene TRBV5-6; D may be TRBD1 (5 bases). Germline assignment: CDR1 SGHDT and CDR2 YYEEEE. The CDR3 length is 15 residues. Trimming cost V 8 bases and J 2 bases, with 17 bases left between them. The CDR3 loop is CARDFQAGTYNEQFF. The CDR3 DNA is TGTGCCAGAGATTTCCAGGCAGGGACCTACAATGAGCAGTTCTTC.

This clonotype was counted many times. The chain combines TRBV29-1 with TRBJ1-2, with D maybe TRBD1 (6 bases). CDR3 length: 11 amino acids. Trimming pared 3 bases from V and 8 bases from J, leaving 10 bases between. The germline CDR1 and CDR2 sequences are SQVTM and ANQGSEA. The CDR3 DNA reads as TGCAGCGTTGACAGGGGAGTCGGCTACACCTTC. This codes for CSVDRGVGYTF.

This clonotype came up many times. V is TRBV20-1 and J is TRBJ1-1; D is unclear. Per germline, CDR1 DFQATT and CDR2 SNEGSKA (reference sequence). V gave up 6 bases and J gave up 1 base, with 9 bases separating them. The length of the CDR3 is 12 residues. CDR3 region: CSARYSNTEAFF. CDR3 DNA: TGCAGTGCCAGATATTCGAACACTGAAGCTTTCTTT.

In this sample, this clonotype turned up many times. The chain recombines TRBV2 with TRBJ2-1; D remains unclear. V lost 3 bases to trimming and J lost 0 bases, with 21 bases between them. The CDR3 is 19 amino acids. Germline CDR1 SNHLY, CDR2 FYNNEI. The CDR3 region has the DNA TGTGCCAGCAGTGAGCGGACGCCGATCCTCCGAAGCTCCTACAATGAGCAGTTCTTC. Protein: CASSERTPILRSSYNEQFF.

This chain joins TRBV11-2 and TRBJ1-1; D might be TRBD1 (5 bases). Germline assignment: CDR1 SGHAT and CDR2 FQNNGV. V lost 5 bases and J 5 bases, leaving 15 bases between the germline ends. The length of the CDR3 is 14 residues. The DNA of the CDR3 is TGTGCCAGCAGCGCGGACAATGGGGGGACTGAAGCTTTCTTT. It specifies CASSADNGGTEAFF.

This clonotype has ten or more counts. The chain couples TRBV7-6 to TRBJ1-1, with 9 nucleotides matching TRBD1. Trimming took 5 bases from V and 2 from J; bases not matched to a gene: 6. This CDR3 spans 15 amino acids. Germline V gene lookup returns CDR1 SGHVS and CDR2 FNYEAQ. Here the CDR3 reads CASSPRTGDNTEAFF. The CDR3, as DNA: TGTGCCAGCAGCCCCAGGACAGGGGATAACACTGAAGCTTTCTTT.

This clonotype has ten or more counts. This rearrangement joins TRBV2 to TRBJ2-4; no clear D. V was trimmed by 6 bases and J by 5 bases, leaving 2 bases between them. This CDR3 has 10 amino acids. Germline V gene sequence: CDR1 SNHLY, CDR2 FYNNEI. The CDR3, as DNA: TGTGCCAGCAGGGAAAACATTCAGTACTTC. As protein: CASRENIQYF.

The chain recombines TRBV28 with TRBJ1-2; 9 bases agree with TRBD1. Looked up from germline, CDR1 is MDHEN and CDR2 is SYDVKM. Unmatched junction bases numbered 6, after V lost 6 bases and J lost 7 bases. This CDR3 is built from 13 residues. Here the CDR3 reads CASRSGTGFGYTF. CDR3 DNA: TGTGCCAGCAGATCCGGGACAGGGTTTGGCTACACCTTC.